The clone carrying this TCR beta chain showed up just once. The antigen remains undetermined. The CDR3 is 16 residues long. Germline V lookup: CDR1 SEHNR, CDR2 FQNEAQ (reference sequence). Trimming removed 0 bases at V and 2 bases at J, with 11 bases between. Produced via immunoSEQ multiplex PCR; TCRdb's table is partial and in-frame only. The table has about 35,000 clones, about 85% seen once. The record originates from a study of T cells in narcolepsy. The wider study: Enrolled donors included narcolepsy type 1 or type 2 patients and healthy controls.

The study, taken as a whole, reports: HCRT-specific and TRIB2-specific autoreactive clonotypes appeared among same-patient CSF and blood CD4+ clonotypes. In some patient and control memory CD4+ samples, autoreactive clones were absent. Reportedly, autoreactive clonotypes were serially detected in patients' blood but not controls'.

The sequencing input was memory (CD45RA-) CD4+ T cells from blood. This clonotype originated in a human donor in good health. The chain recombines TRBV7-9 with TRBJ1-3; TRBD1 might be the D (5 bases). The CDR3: CASSLAGVLAGNTIYF. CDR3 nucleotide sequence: TGTGCCAGCAGCTTAGCGGGGGTCTTAGCTGGAAACACCATATATTTT.